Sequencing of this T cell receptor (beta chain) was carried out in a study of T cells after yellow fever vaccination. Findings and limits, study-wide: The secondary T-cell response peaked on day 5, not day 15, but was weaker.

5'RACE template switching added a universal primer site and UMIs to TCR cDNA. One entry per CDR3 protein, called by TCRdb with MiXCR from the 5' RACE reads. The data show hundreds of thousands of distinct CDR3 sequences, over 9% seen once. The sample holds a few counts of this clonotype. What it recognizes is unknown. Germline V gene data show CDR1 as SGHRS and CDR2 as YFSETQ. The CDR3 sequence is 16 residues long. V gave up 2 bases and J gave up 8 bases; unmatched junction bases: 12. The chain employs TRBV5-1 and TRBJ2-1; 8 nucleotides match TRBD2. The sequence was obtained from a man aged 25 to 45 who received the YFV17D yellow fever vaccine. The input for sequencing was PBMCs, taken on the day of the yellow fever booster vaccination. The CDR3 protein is CASSFIAGFLADEQFF. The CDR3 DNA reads TGCGCCAGCAGCTTCATAGCGGGATTCCTGGCGGATGAGCAGTTCTTC.